A single sample gave rise to the 28 T cell receptor beta chains below, sequenced in a study of shared T cell receptors in the human thymus (dated by TCRdb to the early 2020s). Library preparation employed the immunoSEQ multiplex PCR assay. TCRdb's version of the immuneACCESS table is confined to in-frame rearrangements and falls short of the full clone set. An unresolved V gene accounts for under half of the shortfall where checked; the remainder is of unknown origin. The sample data list almost 550,000 clones, and around 78% of these were observed just once. About 0.014% of the sample lies in the top ten. The same specimen was also included in a second study, on human thymus T cells.

The material sequenced was thymocytes. All receptors derive from a boy younger than two with a congenital heart defect. Donor details come from another sample of the same person, matched by shared clones.

The chain uses TRBV19 and TRBJ2-3; 8 bases match TRBD2. The germline V gene has CDR1 LNHDA and CDR2 SQIVND (reference sequence). The J segment lost 6 bases and the V segment lost 0 bases, leaving 8 bases of the junction unmatched. The CDR3 extends over 16 amino acids. CDR3 DNA sequence: TGTGCCAGTAGTATAGAGCCGGGAGGGCCTGAGGATACGCAGTATTTT. It translates to CASSIEPGGPEDTQYF.

The chain employs TRBV15 and TRBJ2-3, with D tentatively TRBD2 (5 bases). This CDR3 comprises 12 residues. CDR1 is LNHNV and CDR2 is YYDKDF in the germline V gene (reference sequence). Between the trimmed V and J ends, which lost 5 bases and 9 bases, there was a span of 12 bases. In nucleotides, the CDR3 is TGTGCCACCAGCGCGAGGGCACGAACGCAGTATTTT. This translates into CATSARARTQYF. Variable domain in full (rest from reference TRBV15 and TRBJ2-3): DAMVIQNPRYQVTQFGKPVTLSCSQTLNHNVMYWYQQKSSQAPKLLFHYYDKDFNNEADTPDNFQSRRPNTSFCFLDIRSPGLGDTAMYLCATSARARTQYFGPGTRLTVL.

The CDR3 sequence: CASSSSFPRTRRETQYF. The CDR3 DNA follows: TGTGCCAGCAGTTCCTCTTTCCCCAGGACTAGGCGAGAGACCCAGTACTTC. The J gene is TRBJ2-5, the V gene TRBV27; TRBD2 matches at 7 bases. The CDR3 loop spans 17 amino acids. With V trimmed by 4 bases and J by 4 bases, 15 bases remained unmatched. Germline values: CDR1 MNHEY, CDR2 SMNVEV (reference sequence).

The chain links TRBV4-1 to TRBJ2-7; 16 bases fit TRBD2. CDR3 length: 18 residues. Germline V gene sequence: CDR1 MGHRA, CDR2 YSYEKL. V trimming: 4 bases; J trimming: 4 bases; junction bases outside the gene matches: 10. The CDR3 sequence is CASSRAGLAGGPGYEQYF. The CDR3, as DNA: TGCGCCAGCAGCCGAGCGGGACTAGCGGGAGGGCCGGGGTACGAGCAGTACTTC.

This chain links TRBV30 with TRBJ2-7; 9 nucleotides match TRBD2. The CDR3 loop spans 15 amino acids. V shed 5 bases, J shed 5 bases, and the junction held 13 bases outside the gene matches. Germline CDR1 and CDR2: GTSNPN and SVGIG (reference sequence). This CDR3 is CAWGGAGGPLDEQYF. In DNA, the CDR3 is TGTGCCTGGGGGGGTGCGGGAGGGCCTTTGGACGAGCAGTACTTC.

The genes are TRBV4-2 and TRBJ2-1; 10 bases line up with TRBD2. The V segment lost 4 bases and the J segment 1 base; nucleotides outside the gene matches: 10. The CDR3 runs to 18 residues. Germline V gene sequence: CDR1 LGHNA, CDR2 YNFKEQ. The CDR3 loop is CASSRQSGRAGSYNEQFF. For the CDR3, the DNA is TGTGCCAGCAGCCGACAAAGCGGGAGGGCCGGGTCCTACAATGAGCAGTTCTTC.

The chain carries TRBV27 and TRBJ2-3, with 15 bases aligning to TRBD2. The CDR3 is made up of 19 amino acids. V lost 5 bases to trimming and J lost 2 bases; unmatched junction nucleotides: 11. The germline V gene has CDR1 MNHEY and CDR2 SMNVEV (reference sequence). CDR3 in DNA: TGTGCCAGCAGTCCTACCTGGACTAGCGGGAGGGGATACACAGATACGCAGTATTTT. Residues: CASSPTWTSGRGYTDTQYF.

This clone has a single count. The chain employs TRBV6-1 and TRBJ1-1; D might be TRBD1 (6 bases). Per the germline V gene, CDR1 is MNHNS and CDR2 is SASEGT. Trimming left V 8 bases short and J 8 bases short, with 12 bases between. CDR3 size: 11 residues. CDR3 sequence (DNA): TGTGCCAGCCCGATCACAGGGGAAGCTTTCTTT. Translated: CASPITGEAFF.

The chain's CDR3 is CSASFEQFF. CDR3 bases: TGCAGTGCTAGCTTTGAGCAGTTCTTC. J is TRBJ2-1 and V is TRBV20-1; D is undetermined. Trimming pared 3 bases from V and 9 bases from J, leaving 3 bases between. CDR1 and CDR2 from the germline V gene are DFQATT and SNEGSKA (reference sequence). This CDR3 has 9 residues.

The chain links TRBV6-1 to TRBJ2-7, with a possible D match to TRBD1 (5 bases). CDR3 length: 15 amino acids. The germline V and J ends were trimmed by 0 bases and 6 bases, with 15 bases remaining between them. Looked up from germline, CDR1 is MNHNS and CDR2 is SASEGT. The CDR3 DNA is TGTGCCAGCAGTGAAGCACGCCAGGGTGCGTGCGAGCAGTACTTC. Its translation is CASSEARQGACEQYF.

Only one count was recorded for this clone. The gene calls are TRBV10-3 and TRBJ2-3, with 8 positions matching TRBD2. V trimming: 4 bases; J trimming: 0 bases; junction bases outside the gene matches: 12. This CDR3 is 18 amino acids long. CDR1 is ENHRY and CDR2 is SYGVKD in the germline V gene. CDR3 sequence: CAISVPPGTSGSTDTQYF. The CDR3 DNA reads TGTGCCATCAGTGTACCCCCGGGAACTAGCGGTAGCACAGATACGCAGTATTTT.

V gene TRBV6-5 combines with J gene TRBJ1-2; D gene ambiguous. Trimming shortened V by 5 bases and J by 3 bases, and 13 bases separated the two germline ends. Germline CDR1 and CDR2: MNHEY and SVGAGI. This CDR3 is 14 amino acids long. The DNA for the CDR3 is TGTGCCAGCAGTCCCCAGCCAGCGTACTATGGCTACACCTTC. Its protein product is CASSPQPAYYGYTF.

The CDR3 is CASSPLDSNTGELFF. In DNA form, the CDR3 reads TGTGCCAGCTCACCCTTAGACTCGAACACCGGGGAGCTGTTTTTT. The chain is built from TRBV18 and TRBJ2-2, with no clear D. Trimming removed 3 bases from V and 0 bases from J, with 8 bases in between. The CDR3 sequence is 15 residues long. Germline V gives CDR1 KGHSH, CDR2 LQKENI.

This chain links TRBV6-5 with TRBJ2-3, with D tentatively TRBD2 (6 bases). CDR3 size: 13 residues. Looked up from germline, CDR1 is MNHEY and CDR2 is SVGAGI. Trimming left V 5 bases short and J 9 bases short, with 15 bases between. The CDR3 spells CASSPGVGTTQYF. CDR3 DNA: TGTGCCAGCAGTCCGGGGGTGGGGACCACGCAGTATTTT.

CDR3 DNA sequence: TGTGCCAGCAGCCCTATGCGGGGGGGGTGGTGGGAGCAGTACTTC. Its translation: CASSPMRGGWWEQYF. The V call is TRBV6-4, the J call TRBJ2-7; 9 bases align to TRBD2. Germline V gene sequence: CDR1 MRHNA, CDR2 SNTAGT. The V gene end was trimmed by 6 bases and the J gene end by 7 bases; junction bases not matched to a gene: 13. The CDR3 has 15 residues.

The chain employs TRBV4-3 and TRBJ2-2, with 9 bases fitting TRBD2. J was trimmed by 4 bases and V by 1 base; bases with no gene match: 4. Germline CDR1 reads LGHNA; CDR2 reads YSLEER. CDR3 length: 16 residues. CDR3 in amino acids: CASSQGGTSSTGELFF. The CDR3 nucleotides read TGCGCCAGCAGCCAAGGGGGGACTAGCAGCACCGGGGAGCTGTTTTTT.

V gene TRBV7-9 combines with J gene TRBJ2-7, with 10 positions matching TRBD1. J was trimmed by 4 bases and V by 4 bases; bases with no gene match: 7. The CDR3 has 15 amino acids. Per germline, CDR1 SEHNR and CDR2 FQNEAQ (reference sequence). CDR3 sequence: CASSSTGTGVYEQYF. CDR3 sequence (DNA): TGTGCCAGCAGCTCGACCGGGACAGGGGTATACGAGCAGTACTTC.

This chain connects TRBV9 to TRBJ1-4; TRBD1 agrees at 7 bases. The CDR3 length is 15 residues. Trimming cost V 0 bases and J 3 bases; bases outside gene matches: 2. Germline CDR1 SGDLS, CDR2 YYNGEE. CDR3 in DNA: TGTGCCAGCAGCGTAGACAGGGGCCCTAATGAAAAACTGTTTTTT. Amino acid sequence: CASSVDRGPNEKLFF. The complete variable domain, with remaining parts taken from reference TRBV9 and TRBJ1-4, reads DSGVTQTPKHLITATGQRVTLRCSPRSGDLSVYWYQQSLDQGLQFLIQYYNGEERAKGNILERFSAQQFPDLHSELNLSSLELGDSALYFCASSVDRGPNEKLFFGSGTQLSVL.

This sequence joins TRBV5-1 and TRBJ1-5; D unresolved. The CDR3 extends over 13 amino acids. Trimming shortened V by 6 bases and J by 7 bases, and 14 bases separated the two germline ends. The V gene's germline CDR1 is SGHRS and CDR2 YFSETQ. CDR3 DNA sequence: TGCGCCAGCAAGGAAGAGCCCGGGCAGCCCCAGCATTTT. This encodes CASKEEPGQPQHF.

The V call is TRBV6-4, the J call TRBJ2-1, with 8 bases that match TRBD1. V trimming: 5 bases; J trimming: 3 bases; junction bases outside the gene matches: 6. Germline lookup yields CDR1 MRHNA and CDR2 SNTAGT. The CDR3 loop spans 15 amino acids. Here the CDR3 DNA reads TGTGCCAGCAGTCGGCAGGGGGCGAACTACAATGAGCAGTTCTTC. Residues: CASSRQGANYNEQFF.

The chain couples TRBV5-4 to TRBJ2-1; 9 nucleotides match TRBD2. Germline V gene sequence: CDR1 SGHNT, CDR2 YYREEE (reference sequence). This CDR3 has 17 amino acids. J gave up 8 bases and V 0 bases, and 12 bases lay outside the gene matches. CDR3 region: CASSLVFGTSYAYEQFF. The CDR3 nucleotides read TGTGCCAGCAGCTTGGTTTTTGGGACTAGCTATGCCTATGAGCAGTTCTTC.

J is TRBJ1-1 and V is TRBV10-1; D is unclear. Germline V CDR1 and CDR2: WNHNN, SYGVQD (reference sequence). CDR3 size: 11 residues. Trimming stripped 6 bases from V and 10 bases from J, with 12 bases between. CDR3 in DNA: TGCGCCAGCAGCGGGTCACGGGGAGCTTTCTTT. Its translation is CASSGSRGAFF.

This clone occurred a few times. The conserved closing phenylalanine or tryptophan is absent in this CDR3, likely reflecting a read error. The limits of the CDR3 on the DNA are not certain, so only TCRdb's listed CDR3 is given. The chain combines TRBV29-1 with TRBJ1-4. The CDR3 region is 8 residues in length, termini included. The germline V gene encodes CDR1 SQVTM and CDR2 ANQGSEA. This CDR3 reads CSVEPGGL.

V and J are TRBV18 and TRBJ2-7; tentative D call: TRBD1 (6 bases). The CDR3 is 15 residues long. Trimming took 1 base from V and 2 from J, leaving 12 bases between them. The germline gives CDR1 KGHSH, CDR2 LQKENI. The CDR3 coding sequence is TGTGCCAGCTCACCACGGGACACCTCCCCCTACGAGCAGTACTTC. Protein: CASSPRDTSPYEQYF.

This rearrangement joins TRBV6-6 to TRBJ2-2; D is perhaps TRBD1 (7 bases). V lost 10 bases to trimming and J lost 6 bases, with 21 bases between them. CDR1 MNHNY and CDR2 SVGAGI come from the germline V gene (reference sequence). The CDR3 is 15 amino acids. CDR3 DNA: TGTGCCACCTCGGGGGAGACAGGGATACCCGGGGAGCTGTTTTTT. Protein product: CATSGETGIPGELFF.

The chain couples TRBV29-1 to TRBJ2-1, with TRBD2 matching 12 bases. The V gene end was trimmed by 8 bases and the J gene end by 9 bases; junction bases not matched to a gene: 11. CDR1 and CDR2 from the germline V gene are SQVTM and ANQGSEA. The CDR3 totals 14 residues. DNA for the CDR3: TGCAGCACTCCGACTAGCGGGAGATCCGGTGAGCAGTTCTTC. Translating gives CSTPTSGRSGEQFF.

The chain employs TRBV2 and TRBJ2-1, with D maybe TRBD2 (6 bases). V lost 8 bases, J lost 7 bases, and 9 bases lay in between. The germline CDR1 and CDR2 sequences are SNHLY and FYNNEI. CDR3 length equals 11 residues. CDR3 coding DNA: TGTGCCAGCCCCCTAGCGAATGAGCAGTTCTTC. Its translation: CASPLANEQFF.

The rearrangement links TRBV6-1 to TRBJ2-7, with TRBD1 as a possible D gene (6 bases). The CDR3 extends over 15 amino acids. The V end lost 5 bases, the J end lost 2 bases, and 16 bases lay between the germline ends. Germline loops: CDR1 MNHNS, CDR2 SASEGT. The DNA for the CDR3 is TGTGCCAGCAGTTCATTAACAGGGACCACCTACGAGCAGTACTTC. Translated: CASSSLTGTTYEQYF.